These 30 T cell receptor beta chains were sequenced from one sample in a study of cytomegalovirus exposure and HLA in healthy donors. Primers included in the PCR were 60 Vbeta and 13 Jbeta primers. The protocol was immunoSEQ multiplex PCR, while the TCRdb copy is restricted to in-frame clones and leaves out a portion. The table includes some 110,000 clones, approximately 75% detected once. Sequencing input: PBMCs. Receptor source: a middle-aged man in good health and CMV-seropositive.

V gene TRBV19 combines with J gene TRBJ2-1, with D possibly TRBD1 on 5 matching bases. The CDR3 is 13 residues long. Germline CDR1 reads LNHDA; CDR2 reads SQIVND (reference sequence). The V end was cut by 6 bases, the J end by 5 bases, with 11 bases between. The CDR3 nucleotides read TGTGCCAGTAGGGTAGGGGTTGACAATGAGCAGTTCTTC. It codes for CASRVGVDNEQFF.

V gene TRBV18 combines with J gene TRBJ1-3, with D hard to call. V lost 6 bases, J lost 2 bases, and 11 bases lay in between. Germline loops: CDR1 KGHSH, CDR2 LQKENI. This CDR3 region has 14 residues. As DNA, the CDR3 is TGTGCCAGCTCTAAGGCGGAGGCTGGAAACACCATATATTTT. Protein product: CASSKAEAGNTIYF.

The chain joins TRBV5-5 to TRBJ2-3; D is unresolved. CDR3 length equals 14 residues. The V gene's germline CDR1 is SGHKS and CDR2 YYEKEE (reference sequence). Deletions cut 4 bases from V and 4 bases from J, with 13 bases between. The CDR3 coding sequence is TGTGCCAGCAGCCAATCGGGTAGTTCAGATACGCAGTATTTT. Its translation is CASSQSGSSDTQYF. The full variable domain, with the rest looked up from reference TRBV5-5 and TRBJ2-3, is DAGVTQSPTHLIKTRGQQVTLRCSPISGHKSVSWYQQVLGQGPQFIFQYYEKEERGRGNFPDRFSARQFPNYSSELNVNALLLGDSALYLCASSQSGSSDTQYFGPGTRLTVL.

This rearrangement joins TRBV10-1 to TRBJ1-5; D is ambiguous. Deletions cut 0 bases from V and 7 bases from J, with 7 bases between. Germline V gene sequence: CDR1 WNHNN, CDR2 SYGVQD (reference sequence). This CDR3 is 13 amino acids long. CDR3 amino acids: CASSESLFQPQHF. CDR3 DNA sequence: TGCGCCAGCAGTGAGTCGTTATTCCAGCCCCAGCATTTT.

J is TRBJ1-6 and V is TRBV7-2; TRBD1 might be the D (5 bases). With 9 bases removed from V and 7 bases from J, the gap between germline ends came to 13 bases. This CDR3 is built from 13 residues. Germline V gene lookup returns CDR1 SGHTA and CDR2 FQGNSA. This chain's CDR3 is CASRQTYNSPLHF. The CDR3 DNA reads TGTGCCAGTAGACAGACTTACAATTCACCCCTCCACTTT.

V and J are TRBV7-6 and TRBJ2-7; 10 nucleotides agree with TRBD2. V was clipped by 0 bases and J by 5 bases; unmatched bases: 7. CDR3 length equals 16 residues. From germline, CDR1 is SGHVS and CDR2 FNYEAQ. The CDR3 DNA follows: TGTGCCAGCAGCTTAGCAACTAGCGGGAACATCCACGAGCAGTACTTC. Translation: CASSLATSGNIHEQYF.

The chain combines TRBV30 with TRBJ1-5; 7 nucleotides line up with TRBD1. In germline, CDR1 is GTSNPN, CDR2 SVGIG (reference sequence). The CDR3 runs 15 residues. V shed 1 base and J 5 bases; nucleotides not matched to a gene: 8. The CDR3 DNA is TGTGCCTGGAGTGGGACAGGTTATAGGGATCAGCCCCAGCATTTT. Its translation is CAWSGTGYRDQPQHF.

V and J are TRBV25-1 and TRBJ1-2; perhaps TRBD1 as D (6 bases). The CDR3 spans 15 residues. With 3 bases removed from V and 8 bases from J, the gap between germline ends came to 19 bases. CDR1 is MGHDK and CDR2 is SYGVNS in the germline V gene. The CDR3: CASSDPGTTFGGYTF. CDR3 DNA sequence: TGTGCCAGCAGTGACCCCGGGACAACCTTTGGGGGCTACACCTTC.

This chain links TRBV7-3 with TRBJ2-3, with D possibly being TRBD2 (6 bases). The CDR3 runs to 19 residues. Trimming took 4 bases from V and 4 from J, leaving 27 bases between them. Germline CDR1 SGHTA, CDR2 FQGTGA. In DNA, the CDR3 is TGTGCCAGCAGCTCAGGCGGAGCCAACTTTAAGTGGAGGGCAGATACGCAGTATTTT. It specifies CASSSGGANFKWRADTQYF.

This clone was detected only a few times. This chain connects TRBV30 to TRBJ2-6; D remains unclear. This CDR3 has 15 amino acids. V was trimmed by 5 bases and J by 0 bases, leaving 11 bases between them. CDR1 is GTSNPN and CDR2 is SVGIG in the germline V gene (reference sequence). DNA of the CDR3: TGTGCCTGGTCCCCTGGCCACTCTGGGGCCAACGTCCTGACTTTC. It codes for CAWSPGHSGANVLTF.

This CDR3 reads CASSLPTGSRGEQFF. The CDR3 coding sequence is TGTGCCAGCAGCTTGCCGACAGGTTCCAGAGGGGAGCAGTTCTTC. The V call is TRBV7-9, the J call TRBJ2-1, with D possibly matching TRBD1 (6 bases). Germline CDR1 and CDR2: SEHNR and FQNEAQ (reference sequence). The CDR3 sequence is 15 residues long. V lost 3 bases, J lost 10 bases, and 19 bases lay in between. The complete variable domain, with remaining parts taken from reference TRBV7-9 and TRBJ2-1, reads DTGVSQNPRHKITKRGQNVTFRCDPISEHNRLYWYRQTLGQGPEFLTYFQNEAQLEKSRLLSDRFSAERPKGSFSTLEIQRTEQGDSAMYLCASSLPTGSRGEQFFGPGTRLTVL.

The J gene is TRBJ1-4, the V gene TRBV7-9; no firm D call. This CDR3 has 14 residues. Trimming left V 2 bases short and J 1 base short, with 5 bases between. Germline CDR1 is SEHNR and CDR2 is FQNEAQ (reference sequence). The CDR3 coding sequence is TGTGCCAGCAGCTTACTCGGAACTAATGAAAAACTGTTTTTT. It yields the protein CASSLLGTNEKLFF.

CDR3 sequence reads: CASSLFTGASNQPQHF. The CDR3 region has the DNA TGTGCCAGCAGCTTATTTACAGGGGCAAGCAATCAGCCCCAGCATTTT. The chain joins TRBV7-8 to TRBJ1-5, with TRBD1 matching 7 bases. The V gene's germline CDR1 is SGHVS and CDR2 FQNEAQ. V was clipped by 2 bases and J by 1 base; unmatched bases: 5. The CDR3 is made up of 16 amino acids. Variable domain in full (rest from reference TRBV7-8 and TRBJ1-5): GAGVSQSPRYKVAKRGQDVALRCDPISGHVSLFWYQQALGQGPEFLTYFQNEAQLDKSGLPSDRFFAERPEGSVSTLKIQRTQQEDSAVYLCASSLFTGASNQPQHFGDGTRLSIL.

The J gene is TRBJ2-2, the V gene TRBV27; tentative D call: TRBD2 (6 bases). CDR3 length: 16 amino acids. Per germline, CDR1 MNHEY and CDR2 SMNVEV (reference sequence). Deletions cut 4 bases from V and 7 bases from J, with 19 bases between. CDR3 residues: CASSSKTRTGGGELFF. The CDR3 DNA reads as TGTGCCAGCAGTTCCAAGACTAGGACCGGGGGCGGGGAGCTGTTTTTT.

The V and J genes are TRBV5-4 and TRBJ1-1, with D tentatively TRBD1 (6 bases). Germline V gene sequence: CDR1 SGHNT, CDR2 YYREEE (reference sequence). This CDR3 has 16 amino acids. V was clipped by 4 bases and J by 4 bases, with 20 bases between them. CDR3 loop: CASSPGGGRMTTEAFF. CDR3 DNA sequence: TGTGCCAGCAGCCCGGGCGGGGGGCGCATGACCACTGAAGCTTTCTTT.

This clone was observed a single time. V usage is TRBV19 and J usage is TRBJ2-1; 8 bases fit TRBD2. The CDR3 spans 15 residues. V lost 5 bases to trimming and J lost 4 bases; unmatched junction nucleotides: 7. CDR1 LNHDA and CDR2 SQIVND come from the germline V gene (reference sequence). The CDR3 sequence: CASSPTGLGYNEQFF. As DNA, the CDR3 is TGTGCCAGTAGTCCGACGGGACTAGGGTACAATGAGCAGTTCTTC.

The CDR3 nucleotides read TGTGCCAGCAGTTCCACCCTAGCGGGGGGGCGCGGTGAGCAGTTCTTC. Protein: CASSSTLAGGRGEQFF. The rearrangement joins TRBV13 to TRBJ2-1; 12 nucleotides align to TRBD2. The V gene's germline CDR1 is PRHDT and CDR2 FYEKMQ (reference sequence). The V and J ends lost 6 bases and 9 bases, in that order; junction bases with no gene match: 12. There are 16 residues in the CDR3.

The J gene is TRBJ2-5, the V gene TRBV6-5; TRBD1 might be the D (6 bases). With 0 bases removed from V and 5 bases from J, the gap between germline ends came to 13 bases. The CDR3 sequence is 15 residues long. In germline, CDR1 is MNHEY, CDR2 SVGAGI. CDR3 amino acids: CASSYSGTMGETQYF. In DNA, the CDR3 is TGTGCCAGCAGTTACTCGGGGACAATGGGGGAGACCCAGTACTTC.

This clone has only one observation. The chain couples TRBV6-1 to TRBJ2-1, with 9 positions matching TRBD1. This CDR3 contains 14 residues. Germline values: CDR1 MNHNS, CDR2 SASEGT. The V and J ends lost 6 bases and 1 base, in that order; junction bases with no gene match: 1. The CDR3, as DNA: TGTGCCAGCAGACAGGGGGCTTCCTACAATGAGCAGTTCTTC. Translated, it gives CASRQGASYNEQFF.

The J gene is TRBJ1-5, the V gene TRBV7-2, with unresolved D. Germline loops: CDR1 SGHTA, CDR2 FQGNSA. V was cut by 1 base and J by 4 bases, with 5 bases left in between. CDR3 length equals 13 residues. The CDR3 sequence: CASSLGVNQPQHF. The CDR3 nucleotides are TGTGCCAGCAGCTTAGGAGTAAATCAGCCCCAGCATTTT.

The chain links TRBV27 to TRBJ2-7; D remains unclear. CDR3 size: 13 residues. Per germline, CDR1 MNHEY and CDR2 SMNVEV (reference sequence). Trimming left V 7 bases short and J 2 bases short, with 12 bases between. CDR3 amino acids: CASKRGNTYEQYF. For the CDR3, the DNA is TGTGCCAGCAAACGAGGAAACACCTACGAGCAGTACTTC.

CDR3 region: CASSLEVTSGLIKEIGELFF. CDR3 nucleotides: TGTGCCAGCAGCTTAGAAGTGACTAGCGGTCTAATCAAGGAAATCGGGGAGCTGTTTTTT. The chain combines TRBV7-6 with TRBJ2-2; 9 bases match TRBD2. Germline CDR1 SGHVS, CDR2 FNYEAQ. The CDR3 sequence is 20 residues long. The trim removed 1 base at V and 7 bases at J, leaving 19 bases unmatched.

V and J are TRBV30 and TRBJ2-7, with TRBD1 matching over 9 bases. This CDR3 comprises 12 residues. Trimming cost V 3 bases and J 12 bases; bases outside gene matches: 9. Germline V gene data show CDR1 as GTSNPN and CDR2 as SVGIG (reference sequence). This chain's CDR3 is CAWSAGGQGSYF. In DNA, the CDR3 is TGTGCCTGGAGCGCCGGGGGACAGGGCTCGTACTTC.

This clone was counted a few times. This rearrangement joins TRBV30 to TRBJ1-6; D is perhaps TRBD1 (5 bases). Germline lookup yields CDR1 GTSNPN and CDR2 SVGIG (reference sequence). Trimming cost V 1 base and J 0 bases, with 16 bases left between them. The CDR3 totals 18 residues. As DNA, the CDR3 is TGTGCCTGGAGTGGGGGTACAGGAAAAGGCTCCTATAATTCACCCCTCCACTTT. Translation gives CAWSGGTGKGSYNSPLHF.

The chain recombines TRBV2 with TRBJ1-2; 7 positions match TRBD1. This CDR3 has 13 amino acids. Per the germline V gene, CDR1 is SNHLY and CDR2 is FYNNEI. Trimming at V came to 4 bases and at J to 5 bases, leaving 4 bases not matched to a gene. The CDR3 DNA is TGTGCCAGCAGTGGTTACAGGGGATATGGCTACACCTTC. Translated: CASSGYRGYGYTF.

The rearrangement uses TRBV6-5 and TRBJ2-7, with TRBD2 matching 10 bases. With 5 bases clipped from V and 1 base from J, the junction kept 5 bases outside the gene matches. The CDR3 is 15 residues long. CDR1 MNHEY and CDR2 SVGAGI come from the germline V gene. CDR3 amino acids: CASSPRGLASYEQYF. The CDR3, as DNA: TGTGCCAGCAGTCCCCGGGGACTAGCGTCCTACGAGCAGTACTTC.

In this sample, this clone turned up once. The rearrangement joins TRBV19 to TRBJ1-2; D unresolved. Per germline, CDR1 LNHDA and CDR2 SQIVND (reference sequence). The CDR3 contains 13 residues. V was shortened by 8 bases and J by 0 bases, with 10 bases between the two germline ends. DNA for the CDR3: TGTGCCAGTCGGAGCGCCGCTAACTATGGCTACACCTTC. It translates to CASRSAANYGYTF.

The V call is TRBV19, the J call TRBJ1-3; unclear D gene. V lost 3 bases and J 2 bases, leaving 11 bases between the germline ends. The V gene's germline CDR1 is LNHDA and CDR2 SQIVND (reference sequence). The length of the CDR3 is 15 residues. CDR3 DNA: TGTGCCAGTAGTATCCGGAGTTCTACTGGAAACACCATATATTTT. It is translated as CASSIRSSTGNTIYF.

J is TRBJ2-5 and V is TRBV5-1, with 7 bases that match TRBD1. V shed 1 base and J 5 bases; nucleotides not matched to a gene: 5. This CDR3 comprises 14 residues. Germline V lookup: CDR1 SGHRS, CDR2 YFSETQ. CDR3 protein: CASSLRDRAETQYF. CDR3 DNA: TGCGCCAGCAGCTTGCGGGACAGAGCGGAGACCCAGTACTTC.

This chain connects TRBV18 to TRBJ1-5, with D unclear. V was cut by 3 bases and J by 7 bases, with 13 bases left in between. This CDR3 spans 14 amino acids. Germline V gene lookup returns CDR1 KGHSH and CDR2 LQKENI. CDR3 DNA sequence: TGTGCCAGCTCACCGGCACCTAGGTACCAGCCCCAGCATTTT. It specifies CASSPAPRYQPQHF. Filled out from reference TRBV18 and TRBJ1-5, the complete variable domain reads NAGVMQNPRHLVRRRGQEARLRCSPMKGHSHVYWYRQLPEEGLKFMVYLQKENIIDESGMPKERFSAEFPKEGPSILRIQQVVRGDSAAYFCASSPAPRYQPQHFGDGTRLSIL.